What follows is one T cell receptor beta chain and its context. From germline, CDR1 is SGHTA and CDR2 FQGNSA. CDR3 length equals 14 residues. Trimming shortened V by 1 base and J by 0 bases, and 6 bases separated the two germline ends. TCRdb keeps only in-frame clones here, not all; method: immunoSEQ multiplex PCR. The sample shows more than 40,000 clones, 88% of them seen only once. This sample is part of a study of blood T cell repertoires in COVID-19. This receptor was obtained from a man in his fifties with active COVID-19. The rearrangement joins TRBV7-2 to TRBJ1-2; D remains ambiguous. The sequenced sample consisted of peripheral blood. The CDR3 region has the DNA TGTGCCAGCAGCTTAGACGGGACTAACTATGGCTACACCTTC. This translates into CASSLDGTNYGYTF.